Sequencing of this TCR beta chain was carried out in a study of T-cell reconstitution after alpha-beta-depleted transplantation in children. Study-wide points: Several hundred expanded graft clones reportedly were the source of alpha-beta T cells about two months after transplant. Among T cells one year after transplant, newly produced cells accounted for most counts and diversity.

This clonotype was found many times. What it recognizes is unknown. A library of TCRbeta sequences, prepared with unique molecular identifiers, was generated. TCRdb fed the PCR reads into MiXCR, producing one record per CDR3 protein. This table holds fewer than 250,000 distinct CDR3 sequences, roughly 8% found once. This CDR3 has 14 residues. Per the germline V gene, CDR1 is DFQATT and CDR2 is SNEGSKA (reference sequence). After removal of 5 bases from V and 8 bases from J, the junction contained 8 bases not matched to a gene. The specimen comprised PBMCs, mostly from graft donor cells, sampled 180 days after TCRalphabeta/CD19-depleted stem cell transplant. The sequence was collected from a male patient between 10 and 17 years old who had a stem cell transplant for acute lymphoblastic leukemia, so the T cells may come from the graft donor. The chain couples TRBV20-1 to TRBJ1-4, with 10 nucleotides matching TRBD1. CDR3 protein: CSAEGTGEREKLFF. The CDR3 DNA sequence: TGCAGTGCTGAAGGGACAGGGGAACGGGAAAAACTGTTTTTT.